This is a list of T cell receptor beta chains from one sample in a study of blood T cell repertoires in COVID-19. The data were produced by immunoSEQ multiplex PCR, yet TCRdb's version contains in-frame clones alone and is incomplete. Among some 240,000 clones listed, 88% were seen once. The sample consisted of peripheral blood. Receptors originate from a woman in her 70s with COVID-19, enrolled during active disease. CDR3s leave out the opening cysteine and the closing phenylalanine or tryptophan. D genes are given only for firm matches.

v_call,j_call,d_call,cdr3_aa
TRBV9,TRBJ1-4,.,ASSPSLLDEKLF
TRBV20-1,TRBJ1-1,.,SAQGGSKAF
TRBV24-1,TRBJ2-1,.,ATSAWTINEQF
TRBV27,TRBJ2-3,TRBD1,ASSFRDRFTDTQY
TRBV3-1/TRBV3-2,TRBJ2-1,.,ASSQENRVNEQF
TRBV5-4,TRBJ2-1,TRBD1,ASSPVPKTGYEQF
TRBV29-1,TRBJ2-1,TRBD1,SVGYGTGDFDEQF
TRBV5-4,TRBJ2-5,TRBD2,ASSPVRGLAGVETQY
TRBV21-1,TRBJ2-2,.,ASLRSVNTGELF
TRBV3-1/TRBV3-2,TRBJ2-3,TRBD2,ASSQGQGGYQY
TRBV6-5,TRBJ1-2,TRBD1,ASSLDRGGVGYT
TRBV3-1/TRBV3-2,TRBJ2-7,.,ASSQDGHDYEQY
TRBV11-3,TRBJ2-3,TRBD1,ASSIPTGVGDTQY
TRBV28,TRBJ1-5,TRBD1,ASRYTGGWQPQH
TRBV18,TRBJ1-2,TRBD1,ASSPPQGAPSNYGYT
TRBV29-1,TRBJ2-5,.,SVVGPSRETQY
TRBV24-1,TRBJ2-5,.,ATSDPQETQY
TRBV30,TRBJ1-1,.,AWSVLENRDTEAF
TRBV15,TRBJ1-2,.,ATSRNSYGYT
TRBV11-2,TRBJ1-4,.,ASSLDAEGAI
TRBV7-3,TRBJ1-6,.,ASSLTWGGDSPLH
TRBV27,TRBJ1-4,.,ASSFLQSNEKLF
TRBV19,TRBJ1-6,.,ASSIAEDLNSPLH
TRBV7-9,TRBJ1-4,TRBD1,ASSRGQGNEKLF
TRBV30,TRBJ2-5,TRBD1,AWRLTGPETQY
TRBV30,TRBJ1-5,TRBD1,AWKGTGNQPQH
TRBV9,TRBJ1-2,TRBD1,ASSDPRDRDYGYT
TRBV6-4,TRBJ2-3,TRBD2,ASRKTGTSGSLRGDTQY
TRBV28,TRBJ1-5,.,ASSYNRLINQPQH
TRBV5-1,TRBJ2-1,TRBD2,ASGLADSYNEQF
TRBV12-5,TRBJ2-1,.,ASGFVGSGEQF
TRBV6-2/TRBV6-3,TRBJ1-6,.,ASSTSLSPLH
TRBV5-1,TRBJ1-1,TRBD1,ASSFQTGEGTEAF
TRBV5-6,TRBJ2-3,TRBD1,ASSPRGQGTDTQY
TRBV5-1,TRBJ2-5,TRBD1,ASSLTTGAQY
TRBV6-5,TRBJ1-2,TRBD1,ASTRRQGPYGYT
TRBV4-1,TRBJ2-7,TRBD2,ASSQVYTSGSYEQY
TRBV7-2,TRBJ2-7,.,ASSPTFGSSNEQY
TRBV6-5,TRBJ1-6,.,ASSYSLGEGNSPLH
TRBV6-6,TRBJ1-5,.,ASSYSQGMNQPQH
TRBV19,TRBJ1-5,TRBD1,ASSKDRGLNQPQH
TRBV7-8,TRBJ1-1,TRBD1,ASSSGQGGGNEAF
TRBV30,TRBJ2-7,.,AWSPSPGTEQY
TRBV11-2,TRBJ2-2,TRBD2,ASRLAGAQGGELF
TRBV27,TRBJ2-7,TRBD1,ASTLTAGGSLEQY
TRBV5-5,TRBJ1-1,.,ASSLREANTEAF
TRBV3-1/TRBV3-2,TRBJ2-7,TRBD2,ASSLSGRRRYEQY
TRBV27,TRBJ1-6,.,ASSFSAEVNSPLH
TRBV30,TRBJ1-6,TRBD1,AWSVHQGDPLLSPLH
TRBV27,TRBJ1-2,TRBD1,ASSSLTGGGYGYT
TRBV28,TRBJ1-6,TRBD1,ASSFGDRVDFSPLH
TRBV27,TRBJ1-6,.,ASSLSQGPLRSPLH
TRBV10-3,TRBJ2-1,TRBD2,AIRGTSGSFGEQF
TRBV2,TRBJ2-5,.,ASSEALTAGTQY